This T cell receptor (beta chain) was captured by sequencing in a study of beta chain features in type 1 diabetes. This clone has just a few counts. The target antigen is unknown. Study outcomes and limitations: Shorter templates may be favored by PCR, equally so in patients and controls.

Expressed TCRB transcripts were sequenced because the entire RNA isolate underwent reverse transcription. Only in-frame clones appear in the TCRdb table, and some are missing; sequencing was by immunoSEQ multiplex PCR. The sample has roughly 610,000 clones; around 16% are singletons. The V and J ends lost 10 bases and 3 bases respectively, with 10 bases between them. The germline CDR1 and CDR2 sequences are LNHDA and SQIVND (reference sequence). The CDR3 runs to 12 residues. The material sequenced was naive CD4+ T cells from blood. This chain joins TRBV19 and TRBJ1-3; D not certain. The clonotype originates from a man aged 18 to 30 in good health. The CDR3 DNA reads TGTGCCACCGGCTCAGATGGAAACACCATATATTTT. It encodes CATGSDGNTIYF.